A single sample is the source of the 26 T cell receptor beta chains below, sequenced in a study of T cell repertoires in cytomegalovirus infection. TCRdb re-derived calls from the reads in MiXCR, one entry per CDR3 protein. The table includes roughly 78,000 distinct CDR3 sequences, roughly 37% detected once. These receptors' antigens are unknown. Sequences were derived from CD8+ T cells from cultured PBMCs, sampled from culture after CMV antigen stimulation. These receptors were taken from a human donor in good health (CMV status not recorded). Some clones in this sample may be carry-over from other donors' samples.

The genes are TRBV20-1 and TRBJ1-4; no reliable D call. The CDR3 is 16 amino acids. The ends were cut back, 0 bases at V and 5 bases at J, with 16 bases in the middle. Germline assignment: CDR1 DFQATT and CDR2 SNEGSKA (reference sequence). The CDR3 loop reads CSARDLAGVINEKLFF. In DNA form, the CDR3 reads TGCAGTGCTAGAGATTTGGCCGGCGTAATCAATGAAAAACTGTTTTTT.

The chain uses TRBV6-2 or TRBV6-3 and TRBJ2-1, with a tentative D call TRBD1 (6 bases). The germline gives CDR1 MNHEY, CDR2 SVGEGT. Trimming stripped 5 bases from V and 0 bases from J, with 11 bases between. The CDR3 is 15 amino acids. The CDR3 reads CASSQDSSSYNEQFF. The CDR3 DNA is TGTGCCAGCAGTCAGGACAGCAGCTCCTACAATGAGCAGTTCTTC.

The chain combines TRBV7-9 with TRBJ1-4, with 8 bases identical to TRBD1. The CDR3 totals 16 residues. The V gene end was trimmed by 0 bases and the J gene end by 4 bases; junction bases not matched to a gene: 4. CDR1 and CDR2 (germline): SEHNR, FQNEAQ (reference sequence). The DNA of the CDR3 is TGTGCCAGCAGCTTAGCGGGACAGGTTAATAATGAAAAACTGTTTTTT. Translation: CASSLAGQVNNEKLFF.

This chain links TRBV19 with TRBJ2-3; 15 bases are a match to TRBD2. The V segment lost 5 bases and the J segment 5 bases; nucleotides outside the gene matches: 5. Germline assignment: CDR1 LNHDA and CDR2 SQIVND (reference sequence). The CDR3 sequence is 16 residues long. The CDR3 region has the DNA TGTGCCAGTAGTGCACGGACTAGCGGGGGGGGAGATACGCAGTATTTT. It encodes CASSARTSGGGDTQYF.

The chain has TRBV5-6 and TRBJ2-7; D is ambiguous. CDR3 length: 13 amino acids. The germline CDR1 and CDR2 sequences are SGHDT and YYEEEE. V gave up 4 bases and J gave up 0 bases, with 8 bases separating them. CDR3 in amino acids: CASSGDNSYEQYF. CDR3 in DNA: TGTGCCAGCAGCGGAGACAACTCCTACGAGCAGTACTTC.

V is TRBV6-5 and J is TRBJ2-7; D may be TRBD1 (5 bases). Trimming removed 2 bases at V and 2 bases at J, with 10 bases between. This CDR3 region has 14 residues. The V gene's germline CDR1 is MNHEY and CDR2 SVGAGI. CDR3 amino acids: CASSYSQGPYEQYF. CDR3 nucleotide sequence: TGTGCCAGCAGTTACAGTCAGGGCCCCTACGAGCAGTACTTC.

The V call is TRBV7-2, the J call TRBJ2-7; a weak D match, TRBD1 (5 bases). Trimming cost V 4 bases and J 1 base, with 8 bases left between them. The CDR3 totals 13 residues. CDR1 is SGHTA, CDR2 FQGNSA, per germline. In DNA form, the CDR3 reads TGTGCCAGCAGCTCCTCAGGGTCCTACGAGCAGTACTTC. Its translation: CASSSSGSYEQYF.

Only a few counts were recorded for this clonotype. The CDR3 sequence is CASSVIAGAGNEQYF. The CDR3 DNA reads as TGTGCCAGCAGTGTTATAGCGGGGGCTGGAAACGAGCAGTACTTC. This rearrangement joins TRBV2 to TRBJ2-7; TRBD2 agrees at 9 bases. This CDR3 is built from 15 residues. J gave up 5 bases and V 4 bases, and 9 bases lay outside the gene matches. Germline assignment: CDR1 SNHLY and CDR2 FYNNEI.

The chain couples TRBV4-1 to TRBJ1-1; TRBD1 agrees at 7 bases. Trimming at V came to 0 bases and at J to 1 base, leaving 5 bases not matched to a gene. The CDR3 is 16 residues long. Germline values: CDR1 MGHRA, CDR2 YSYEKL. The CDR3: CASSQELGTENTEAFF. CDR3 sequence (DNA): TGCGCCAGCAGCCAAGAATTAGGGACAGAGAACACTGAAGCTTTCTTT.

The chain has TRBV12-3 or TRBV12-4 and TRBJ2-3; 11 bases are a match to TRBD2. Trimming cost V 3 bases and J 2 bases; bases outside gene matches: 10. This CDR3 spans 18 amino acids. DNA of the CDR3: TGTGCCAGCAGTTTCTCTATAGCGGGGGGGCACCCCACAGATACGCAGTATTTT. This translates into CASSFSIAGGHPTDTQYF.

This clonotype came up many times. The rearrangement joins TRBV7-2 to TRBJ2-5; 14 nucleotides agree with TRBD2. Unmatched junction bases numbered 12, after V lost 4 bases and J lost 8 bases. CDR1 and CDR2 (germline): SGHTA, FQGNSA. The CDR3 covers 17 residues. The CDR3 bases are TGTGCCAGCAGCTGGAAAACACGACTAGCGGGGGGGCCTACCCAGTACTTC. It translates to CASSWKTRLAGGPTQYF.

This clonotype was seen a handful of times. V usage is TRBV7-8 and J usage is TRBJ1-6; D unclear. The V and J ends lost 1 base and 9 bases respectively, with 13 bases between them. The CDR3 totals 15 residues. The germline gives CDR1 SGHVS, CDR2 FQNEAQ. Here the CDR3 reads CASSLGRLRSSPLHF. The CDR3 nucleotides are TGTGCCAGCAGCTTAGGTCGACTGAGGAGTTCACCCCTCCACTTT.

This clonotype has a handful of counts. V is TRBV7-2 and J is TRBJ1-6; D not certain. The CDR3 totals 15 residues. Trimming removed 5 bases from V and 4 bases from J, with 12 bases in between. Germline lookup yields CDR1 SGHTA and CDR2 FQGNSA. The CDR3 loop is CASSHTSDYNSPLHF. The CDR3 region has the DNA TGTGCCAGCAGCCATACTAGCGATTATAATTCACCCCTCCACTTT.

The chain is built from TRBV7-2 and TRBJ1-1; 8 positions match TRBD1. The V segment lost 3 bases and the J segment 0 bases; nucleotides outside the gene matches: 3. The CDR3 runs to 15 residues. Germline assignment: CDR1 SGHTA and CDR2 FQGNSA. CDR3 sequence reads: CASSFPGGMNTEAFF. CDR3 DNA: TGTGCCAGCAGCTTCCCAGGGGGCATGAACACTGAAGCTTTCTTT.

This sequence joins TRBV5-1 and TRBJ2-3, with TRBD1 identical over 8 bases. This CDR3 region has 13 residues. Germline assignment: CDR1 SGHRS and CDR2 YFSETQ. V lost 4 bases and J lost 3; bases outside the gene matches: 1. CDR3 protein: CASSDRGTDTQYF. The CDR3 nucleotides read TGCGCCAGCAGCGACAGGGGTACAGATACGCAGTATTTT.

This clonotype showed up just once. The J gene is TRBJ2-7, the V gene TRBV7-3, with 9 positions matching TRBD1. The V segment lost 6 bases and the J segment 3 bases; nucleotides outside the gene matches: 9. This CDR3 comprises 15 residues. The V gene's germline CDR1 is SGHTA and CDR2 FQGTGA. CDR3 in DNA: TGTGCCAGCAGTTCACGGGACAGGGAATACTACGAGCAGTACTTC. Protein: CASSSRDREYYEQYF.

The chain links TRBV3-1 to TRBJ2-2; no clear D. The CDR3 is 19 amino acids. V gave up 3 bases and J gave up 1 base, with 21 bases separating them. From germline, CDR1 is LGHDT and CDR2 YNNKEL (reference sequence). The CDR3 nucleotides read TGTGCCAGCAGCCACTTAGTCACTACGGCGACTGAGAACACCGGGGAGCTGTTTTTT. Its protein is CASSHLVTTATENTGELFF. Full variable domain (remainder filled in from reference TRBV3-1 and TRBJ2-2): DTAVSQTPKYLVTQMGNDKSIKCEQNLGHDTMYWYKQDSKKFLKIMFSYNNKELIINETVPNRFSPKSPDKAHLNLHINSLELGDSAVYFCASSHLVTTATENTGELFFGEGSRLTVL.

The V and J genes are TRBV2 and TRBJ2-5, with TRBD2 matching over 12 bases. This CDR3 spans 19 amino acids. V shed 1 base and J 4 bases; nucleotides not matched to a gene: 13. In germline, CDR1 is SNHLY, CDR2 FYNNEI. In DNA, the CDR3 is TGTGCCAGCAGTGAAGTGGTACTAGCGGGGGGCCTGGGGAGAGAGACCCAGTACTTC. Its protein is CASSEVVLAGGLGRETQYF.

The chain is built from TRBV2 and TRBJ2-7; either TRBD1 or TRBD2 may fit D (5 bases each). The CDR3 has 14 amino acids. Germline V lookup: CDR1 SNHLY, CDR2 FYNNEI. The ends were cut back, 5 bases at V and 5 bases at J, with 16 bases in the middle. CDR3 sequence (DNA): TGTGCCAGCAGTTACCGGGGTGAAGGGGACGAGCAGTACTTC. It specifies CASSYRGEGDEQYF.

A few counts support this clonotype. V is TRBV4-1 and J is TRBJ1-1; D not certain. Germline V gives CDR1 MGHRA, CDR2 YSYEKL. The CDR3 spans 12 residues. V lost 0 bases and J lost 9, with 8 bases in between. The DNA of the CDR3 is TGCGCCAGCAGCCAAGATGGGGAGAAAGCTTTCTTT. Translated, it gives CASSQDGEKAFF.

The chain employs TRBV7-2 and TRBJ2-7; D is unclear. V was trimmed by 1 base and J by 7 bases, leaving 11 bases between them. The CDR3 is 13 amino acids. Germline-derived CDR1 and CDR2 are SGHTA and FQGNSA. The CDR3 DNA sequence: TGTGCCAGCAGCTTAGACTATTTCACTGAGCAGTACTTC. Translation: CASSLDYFTEQYF.

The genes are TRBV6-6 and TRBJ2-7; perhaps TRBD1 as D (6 bases). The germline V and J ends were trimmed by 9 bases and 2 bases, with 17 bases remaining between them. The CDR3 is 14 residues long. Germline lookup yields CDR1 MNHNY and CDR2 SVGAGI (reference sequence). CDR3: CASCSGTTTYEQYF. The CDR3 nucleotides are TGTGCCAGTTGTTCCGGGACAACAACCTACGAGCAGTACTTC.

The sample holds a few counts of this clonotype. This chain links TRBV15 with TRBJ2-2, with D possibly matching TRBD1 (6 bases). V was clipped by 6 bases and J by 1 base, with 18 bases between them. Germline CDR1 reads LNHNV; CDR2 reads YYDKDF (reference sequence). The length of the CDR3 is 17 residues. DNA of the CDR3: TGTGCCACCAGGGCCTTACCGGGACAACAGAACACCGGGGAGCTGTTTTTT. Protein product: CATRALPGQQNTGELFF.

The genes are TRBV7-2 and TRBJ1-5, with D possibly matching TRBD1 (5 bases). V shed 2 bases and J shed 4 bases, with 15 bases lying between them. The length of the CDR3 is 16 residues. Germline V gene data show CDR1 as SGHTA and CDR2 as FQGNSA. The CDR3 nucleotides read TGTGCCAGCAGCTTATTGGGCAGACAGAAAAATCAGCCCCAGCATTTT. Translation: CASSLLGRQKNQPQHF.

This clonotype was counted only a few times. The rearrangement joins TRBV5-6 to TRBJ2-3; 9 bases line up with TRBD1. The CDR3 is 15 amino acids. Germline trimming cut 4 bases from V and 4 bases from J; bases unmatched to any gene: 7. Germline V gives CDR1 SGHDT, CDR2 YYEEEE. DNA of the CDR3: TGTGCCAGCAGCCGCGGACAGGGGAAGGCAGATACGCAGTATTTT. Protein sequence: CASSRGQGKADTQYF.

The rearrangement joins TRBV28 to TRBJ1-1; D might be TRBD1 (5 bases). The CDR3 is 11 amino acids. Germline CDR1 and CDR2: MDHEN and SYDVKM. The V end was cut by 6 bases, the J end by 8 bases, with 10 bases between. The CDR3, as DNA: TGTGCCAGCAGCGGGACCTCCGAAGCTTTCTTT. The encoded protein is CASSGTSEAFF.